Shown below are 25 T cell receptor beta chains from a single sample sequenced in a study of cytomegalovirus exposure and HLA in healthy donors. With 60 Vbeta and 13 Jbeta primers, the PCR was carried out. Sequencing used immunoSEQ multiplex PCR; TCRdb keeps in-frame clones, though not all of them. Altogether about 110,000 clones are present, around 70% being singletons, with the ten largest covering approximately 0.8%. Sequencing was carried out using PBMCs. The receptors were sampled from a boy younger than 18 in good health and CMV-seronegative.

This clone turned up a few times. The chain is built from TRBV5-1 and TRBJ1-5, with D possibly TRBD1 on 6 matching bases. The V end was cut by 4 bases, the J end by 1 base, with 12 bases between. The CDR3 runs to 15 residues. Germline V gene sequence: CDR1 SGHRS, CDR2 YFSETQ. The CDR3 loop is CASSPTGISNQPQHF. The CDR3 DNA reads as TGCGCCAGCAGCCCTACAGGGATAAGCAATCAGCCCCAGCATTTT.

The J gene is TRBJ1-5, the V gene TRBV6-6; 9 bases agree with TRBD1. Germline CDR1 is MNHNY and CDR2 is SVGAGI (reference sequence). This CDR3 spans 16 amino acids. V shed 2 bases and J 7 bases; nucleotides not matched to a gene: 9. The CDR3, as DNA: TGTGCCAGCAGTTACCTAGGACAGGGGATACGGCAGCCCCAGCATTTT. Translated: CASSYLGQGIRQPQHF.

This clone turned up a few times. The gene calls are TRBV19 and TRBJ1-2, with a weak D call TRBD1 (6 bases). Trimming shortened V by 3 bases and J by 4 bases, and 15 bases separated the two germline ends. CDR3 length: 15 amino acids. Germline CDR1 and CDR2: LNHDA and SQIVND (reference sequence). DNA of the CDR3: TGTGCCAGTAGTATTGAACAGGGCTCCCCCTATGGCTACACCTTC. Translated: CASSIEQGSPYGYTF.

This clone has more than one count but fewer than ten. The CDR3 reads CASSSSGGAAYNEQFF. The CDR3 DNA reads TGCGCCAGCAGCTCATCCGGGGGGGCCGCATACAATGAGCAGTTCTTC. J is TRBJ2-1 and V is TRBV5-1, with 8 nucleotides matching TRBD2. The ends lost 3 bases at V and 4 bases at J; junction bases unmatched: 9. The CDR3 has 16 amino acids. In germline, CDR1 is SGHRS, CDR2 YFSETQ.

The chain has TRBV27 and TRBJ1-1, with 10 nucleotides matching TRBD1. Trimming took 4 bases from V and 5 from J; bases not matched to a gene: 4. Germline assignment: CDR1 MNHEY and CDR2 SMNVEV (reference sequence). The length of the CDR3 is 14 residues. Written as DNA, the CDR3 is TGTGCCAGCAGTTGGGGACAGGGGATAACTGAAGCTTTCTTT. It specifies CASSWGQGITEAFF.

This clone turned up a few times. V usage is TRBV6-5 and J usage is TRBJ1-2; TRBD1 aligns across 8 bases. V lost 10 bases and J lost 2; bases outside the gene matches: 6. The germline V gene encodes CDR1 MNHEY and CDR2 SVGAGI. This CDR3 is 13 amino acids long. This CDR3 is CATRTGTNYGYTF. The CDR3, as DNA: TGTGCCACCCGGACAGGGACAAACTATGGCTACACCTTC.

This clone was found once. This chain joins TRBV6-5 and TRBJ2-7; TRBD2 agrees at 13 bases. Trimming removed 6 bases from V and 1 base from J; junction bases left unmatched: 3. CDR1 is MNHEY, CDR2 SVGAGI, per germline. The CDR3 runs 15 residues. CDR3 region: CASSQGLAGSYEQYF. CDR3 in DNA: TGTGCCAGCAGCCAGGGACTAGCGGGATCCTACGAGCAGTACTTC.

The sample holds one count of this clone. The chain joins TRBV10-3 to TRBJ2-2; 8 bases fit TRBD1. Per the germline V gene, CDR1 is ENHRY and CDR2 is SYGVKD. The CDR3 is made up of 15 amino acids. The trim removed 6 bases at V and 1 base at J, leaving 4 bases unmatched. CDR3 protein: CAIRPGTGNTGELFF. The CDR3 DNA is TGTGCCATCAGGCCCGGGACAGGGAACACCGGGGAGCTGTTTTTT.

The gene calls are TRBV21-1 and TRBJ1-5; the tabulated D call, TRBD1, remains unverified against the DNA. TRBV21-1 is recorded as a pseudogene. The CDR3 runs 17 residues. The CDR3 spells CASSKGSRGYSNQPQHF. In DNA form, the CDR3 reads TGTGCCAGCAGCAAAGGTTCCAGGGGCTATAGCAATCAGCCCCAGCATTTT.

V and J are TRBV4-1 and TRBJ2-2; D is unresolved. The CDR3 contains 16 residues. V was shortened by 3 bases and J by 8 bases, with 19 bases between the two germline ends. Per germline, CDR1 MGHRA and CDR2 YSYEKL. CDR3 protein: CASSHPPGSQRGELFF. As DNA, the CDR3 is TGCGCCAGCAGCCATCCCCCCGGGTCCCAAAGAGGGGAGCTGTTTTTT.

The chain uses TRBV6-1 and TRBJ2-5; the match to TRBD2 covers 10 bases. Germline lookup yields CDR1 MNHNS and CDR2 SASEGT. Trimming at V came to 4 bases and at J to 5 bases, leaving 10 bases not matched to a gene. This CDR3 is built from 16 residues. CDR3 sequence: CASSVRAGGPMETQYF. In nucleotides, the CDR3 is TGTGCCAGCAGTGTTCGAGCGGGAGGGCCAATGGAGACCCAGTACTTC.

This clone was counted a few times. This chain links TRBV6-5 with TRBJ2-7, with 7 positions matching TRBD2. The CDR3 totals 15 residues. Trimming at V came to 6 bases and at J to 5 bases, leaving 13 bases not matched to a gene. Germline lookup yields CDR1 MNHEY and CDR2 SVGAGI. Here the CDR3 reads CASSTGTTLGNEQYF. The CDR3 DNA follows: TGTGCCAGCAGCACCGGGACTACCTTAGGTAACGAGCAGTACTTC.

The V call is TRBV7-6, the J call TRBJ2-3; 7 bases are a match to TRBD2. Per the germline V gene, CDR1 is SGHVS and CDR2 is FNYEAQ. V was clipped by 4 bases and J by 1 base; unmatched bases: 2. The CDR3 is 14 residues long. In DNA form, the CDR3 reads TGTGCCAGCAGCTCGGGGAGGGGCACAGATACGCAGTATTTT. Its protein is CASSSGRGTDTQYF. Filled out from reference TRBV7-6 and TRBJ2-3, the complete variable domain reads GAGVSQSPRYKVTKRGQDVALRCDPISGHVSLYWYRQALGQGPEFLTYFNYEAQQDKSGLPNDRFSAERPEGSISTLTIQRTEQRDSAMYRCASSSGRGTDTQYFGPGTRLTVL.

The chain joins TRBV19 to TRBJ2-3; 7 bases line up with TRBD2. The V gene's germline CDR1 is LNHDA and CDR2 SQIVND (reference sequence). V was pared by 3 bases and J by 3 bases, with 3 bases of the junction left unmatched. The CDR3 length is 14 residues. The DNA for the CDR3 is TGTGCCAGTAGTATCCTGGGGGGGACAGATACGCAGTATTTT. Protein: CASSILGGTDTQYF. The full variable domain, completed using reference TRBV19 and TRBJ2-3, is DGGITQSPKYLFRKEGQNVTLSCEQNLNHDAMYWYRQDPGQGLRLIYYSQIVNDFQKGDIAEGYSVSREKKESFPLTVTSAQKNPTAFYLCASSILGGTDTQYFGPGTRLTVL.

This clone was detected a few times. The gene calls are TRBV9 and TRBJ2-1, with 8 nucleotides matching TRBD2. CDR3 length: 15 residues. The germline CDR1 and CDR2 sequences are SGDLS and YYNGEE. V lost 2 bases and J lost 3; bases outside the gene matches: 4. The DNA of the CDR3 is TGTGCCAGCAGCGTCTCAACTAGCGGCTACAATGAGCAGTTCTTC. Its translation: CASSVSTSGYNEQFF.

The chain has TRBV2 and TRBJ2-1, with D perhaps matching TRBD1 (6 bases). The CDR3 is 14 residues long. In germline, CDR1 is SNHLY, CDR2 FYNNEI. V lost 6 bases to trimming and J lost 2 bases, with 11 bases between them. CDR3 bases: TGTGCCAGCAGCGCCGGGACACCCTACAATGAGCAGTTCTTC. This gives the protein CASSAGTPYNEQFF.

This chain links TRBV7-9 with TRBJ1-6, with D unresolved. The CDR3 contains 14 residues. The germline V gene encodes CDR1 SEHNR and CDR2 FQNEAQ (reference sequence). Trimming left V 5 bases short and J 9 bases short, with 14 bases between. CDR3 sequence: CASSPNHPFSPLHF. The CDR3 bases are TGTGCCAGCAGCCCTAATCACCCGTTTTCACCCCTCCACTTT.

This clone was observed a few times. The chain links TRBV7-6 to TRBJ2-1; 8 nucleotides match TRBD2. The CDR3 consists of 15 residues. Germline CDR1 reads SGHVS; CDR2 reads FNYEAQ. V was pared by 4 bases and J by 4 bases, with 6 bases of the junction left unmatched. CDR3 in DNA: TGTGCCAGCAGCTCAGTTAGCGGGGTTTACAATGAGCAGTTCTTC. Translating gives CASSSVSGVYNEQFF. Combining the CDR3 with reference TRBV7-6 and TRBJ2-1 gives the whole variable domain GAGVSQSPRYKVTKRGQDVALRCDPISGHVSLYWYRQALGQGPEFLTYFNYEAQQDKSGLPNDRFSAERPEGSISTLTIQRTEQRDSAMYRCASSSVSGVYNEQFFGPGTRLTVL.

This rearrangement joins TRBV5-8 to TRBJ2-1; 7 bases fit TRBD2. Germline values: CDR1 SGHTS, CDR2 YDEGEE. Losses at the gene ends were 4 bases for V and 8 bases for J; bases not matched to a gene: 15. The CDR3 has 16 amino acids. The DNA for the CDR3 is TGTGCCAGCAGCCGGGGGAACGGGGGGAGTCGGGATGAGCAGTTCTTC. Protein sequence: CASSRGNGGSRDEQFF.

The V and J genes are TRBV15 and TRBJ1-1, with a weak D call TRBD1 (6 bases). From germline, CDR1 is LNHNV and CDR2 YYDKDF (reference sequence). V was shortened by 0 bases and J by 8 bases, with 16 bases between the two germline ends. This CDR3 is built from 15 residues. CDR3 DNA: TGTGCCACCAGCAGAGATAAAATGGAGGACAGAGAAGCTTTCTTT. It translates to CATSRDKMEDREAFF.

This chain uses TRBV5-1 with TRBJ2-1, with a tentative D call TRBD2 (5 bases). Germline V gives CDR1 SGHRS, CDR2 YFSETQ. V lost 9 bases and J lost 6, with 16 bases in between. The CDR3 sequence is 13 residues long. CDR3 sequence: CATLTKLGNEQFF. DNA of the CDR3: TGCGCCACCCTGACTAAGCTCGGCAATGAGCAGTTCTTC.

The CDR3 bases are TGTGCCAGCTCGTATCTGACACAGCGGGGGGGCCCAGATACGCAGTATTTT. Residues: CASSYLTQRGGPDTQYF. The chain uses TRBV2 and TRBJ2-3; TRBD2 aligns across 10 bases. The CDR3 runs 17 residues. Germline CDR1 reads SNHLY; CDR2 reads FYNNEI. With V trimmed by 8 bases and J by 4 bases, 15 bases remained unmatched.

The gene calls are TRBV12-5 and TRBJ2-5, with D tentatively TRBD1 (6 bases). This CDR3 contains 13 residues. Trimming removed 7 bases at V and 9 bases at J, with 18 bases between. CDR1 and CDR2 (germline): LGHNT, FRNRAP. The CDR3 region has the DNA TGTGCTAGTGCCCAAGAGGGGGAGCGAGCCCAGTACTTC. Protein: CASAQEGERAQYF.

The rearrangement links TRBV19 to TRBJ2-1, with 14 bases matching TRBD2. V lost 7 bases, J lost 6 bases, and 8 bases stayed unmatched. CDR1 and CDR2 (germline): LNHDA, SQIVND (reference sequence). The CDR3 is made up of 16 amino acids. The CDR3 loop is CASNIAGTSGSNEQFF. The CDR3 DNA reads as TGTGCCAGTAACATCGCCGGGACTAGCGGGAGCAATGAGCAGTTCTTC.

This clone came up a few times. This chain uses TRBV4-1 with TRBJ2-7; tentatively, D is TRBD2 (7 bases). The ends were cut back, 1 base at V and 1 base at J, with 14 bases in the middle. The V gene's germline CDR1 is MGHRA and CDR2 YSYEKL. The CDR3 runs 16 residues. As DNA, the CDR3 is TGCGCCAGCAGCCAAGGACGGGGGGCTAGTTCCTACGAGCAGTACTTC. Residues: CASSQGRGASSYEQYF.